The entry below describes one T cell receptor beta chain. TCRdb reprocessed the reads via MiXCR and lists one record per CDR3 protein. The sample has hundreds of thousands of distinct CDR3 sequences; 15% to 20% are singletons. This sample is drawn from a study of T cell repertoires in cytomegalovirus infection. V dropped 7 bases and J dropped 9; count of bases not matched to a gene: 7. In germline, CDR1 is SGHTA, CDR2 FQGNSA. CDR3 length: 13 residues. The chain employs TRBV7-2 and TRBJ1-5, with TRBD1 matching 9 bases. The clonotype originates from a human donor in good health (CMV status not recorded). Some clones in this sample may be carry-over from other donors' samples. Sequencing input: PBMCs. This chain's CDR3 is CASTDRGGWPQHF. In nucleotides, the CDR3 is TGTGCCAGCACCGACAGGGGGGGTTGGCCCCAGCATTTT.